This is a list of T cell receptor beta chains from one sample in a study of blood T cell repertoires in COVID-19. Profiled with immunoSEQ multiplex PCR; TCRdb holds only in-frame clones, not every one. The table shows about 50,000 clones, with approximately 80% occurring only once. The sample comprised peripheral blood. All receptors come from a man aged 65 to 79 with active or convalescent COVID-19. Each CDR3 is given with its conserved first and last residue. The order of the fields is J gene, V gene, clone size, D gene, CDR3 protein, CDR3 DNA. A D gene is named only where the DNA matches it firmly. Size is omitted from some rows. Given values are once, few, many or a class for expanded clones.

J: TRBJ2-7; V: TRBV7-8; size: .; D: TRBD1; CDR3: CASSPAGGAGEQYF; DNA: TGTGCCAGCAGCCCTGCAGGGGGCGCGGGCGAGCAGTACTTC
J: TRBJ2-2; V: TRBV5-1; size: .; D: .; CDR3: CASSLGLATGELFF; DNA: TGCGCCAGCAGCTTGGGGCTAGCGACCGGGGAGCTGTTTTTT
J: TRBJ2-5; V: TRBV30; size: medium-sized; D: TRBD2; CDR3: CAGRLAGQETQYF; DNA: TGTGCCGGAAGACTAGCGGGTCAAGAGACCCAGTACTTC
J: TRBJ1-6; V: TRBV7-2; size: .; D: .; CDR3: CASSLTQSVVALHF; DNA: TGTGCCAGCAGCTTAACACAGTCCGTGGTGGCCCTCCACTTT
J: TRBJ2-1; V: TRBV27; size: .; D: TRBD2; CDR3: CASSLSFFAGGLNEQFF; DNA: TGTGCCAGCAGTTTATCGTTTTTCGCGGGGGGGCTGAATGAGCAGTTCTTC
J: TRBJ2-1; V: TRBV24-1; size: .; D: TRBD2; CDR3: CATSAPLEREGSYNEQFF; DNA: TGTGCCACCAGTGCCCCACTGGAGCGGGAGGGCTCCTACAATGAGCAGTTCTTC
J: TRBJ1-3; V: TRBV30; size: .; D: .; CDR3: CAWSTRGAPGNTIYF; DNA: TGTGCCTGGAGTACCCGAGGCGCGCCTGGAAACACCATATATTTT
J: TRBJ2-2; V: TRBV28; size: few; D: TRBD2; CDR3: CASTRLAGGGELFF; DNA: TGTGCCAGCACCCGACTAGCGGGAGGCGGGGAGCTGTTTTTT
J: TRBJ2-2; V: TRBV9; size: .; D: TRBD2; CDR3: CASSVGSSGSNTGELFF; DNA: TGTGCCAGCAGCGTAGGGTCTAGCGGGAGTAATACCGGGGAGCTGTTTTTT
J: TRBJ1-4; V: TRBV7-2; size: few; D: .; CDR3: CASSLVAGANEKLFF; DNA: TGTGCCAGCAGCTTAGTTGCGGGGGCGAATGAAAAACTGTTTTTT
J: TRBJ2-5; V: TRBV11-2; size: .; D: .; CDR3: CASSRGTGTETQYF; DNA: TGTGCCAGCAGCCGAGGAACAGGGACAGAGACCCAGTACTTC
J: TRBJ1-6; V: TRBV11-1; size: .; D: .; CDR3: CASSYRGWNSPLHF; DNA: TGTGCCAGCAGCTACCGGGGGTGGAATTCACCCCTCCACTTT
J: TRBJ1-5; V: TRBV4-1; size: .; D: TRBD1; CDR3: CASSARPGTGGNQPQHF; DNA: TGCGCCAGCAGCGCCCGACCCGGGACAGGGGGCAATCAGCCCCAGCATTTT
J: TRBJ1-1; V: TRBV30; size: .; D: .; CDR3: CAWSVVLMITGMNTEAFF; DNA: TGTGCCTGGAGTGTAGTCTTAATGATCACGGGGATGAACACTGAAGCTTTCTTT
J: TRBJ1-6; V: TRBV3-1/TRBV3-2; size: .; D: .; CDR3: CASSPRHSDSPLHF; DNA: TGTGCCAGCAGCCCTCGACATAGCGATTCACCCCTCCACTTT
J: TRBJ2-5; V: TRBV29-1; size: .; D: .; CDR3: CSVGMVAETQYF; DNA: TGCAGCGTTGGGATGGTAGCGGAGACCCAGTACTTC
J: TRBJ1-3; V: TRBV7-2; size: .; D: TRBD1; CDR3: CASSSDRGGNTIYF; DNA: TGTGCCAGCAGCTCAGACAGGGGCGGAAACACCATATATTTT
J: TRBJ2-5; V: TRBV9; size: .; D: TRBD2; CDR3: CASSPSVGTSGAFQETQYF; DNA: TGTGCCAGCAGCCCTAGCGTCGGGACTAGCGGGGCGTTCCAAGAGACCCAGTACTTC
J: TRBJ1-5; V: TRBV28; size: .; D: TRBD1; CDR3: CASSPSQGRNQPQHF; DNA: TGTGCCAGCAGTCCTTCACAGGGGCGGAATCAGCCCCAGCATTTT
J: TRBJ1-5; V: TRBV19; size: once; D: .; CDR3: CASSINTGRGSNQPQHF; DNA: TGTGCCAGTAGTATAAACACAGGGCGGGGGAGCAATCAGCCCCAGCATTTT
J: TRBJ1-2; V: TRBV7-8; size: .; D: .; CDR3: CASSRGRQNYGYTF; DNA: TGTGCCAGCAGCCGAGGGAGACAGAACTATGGCTACACCTTC